There are many counts of the clone carrying this T cell receptor beta chain. Its antigen is as yet unknown. These data originate in a study of T cells in Graves' hyperthyroidism and ophthalmopathy. RNA transcripts were the template for amplifying TCR beta CDR3 regions. The TCR CDR3 first-round RT-PCR relied on the HTBI primer set. Using its own MiXCR run on the multiplex PCR reads, TCRdb lists one record per CDR3 protein. Of around 600,000 distinct CDR3 sequences in the sample, over 12% were seen once. Study-wide results and caveats: Ophthalmopathy onset followed model prediction by a median approximately 7 months. Classification by a 13 V-J model distinguished ophthalmopathy from stable hyperthyroidism.

This clonotype was obtained from a woman aged 18 to 35 with Graves' ophthalmopathy. Sample: blood.

The CDR3 nucleotides read TGCAGCGTTGACAGGGACAGGGCTACGCAGTATTTT. This translates into CSVDRDRATQYF. The chain carries TRBV29-1 and TRBJ2-3, with 9 bases lining up with TRBD1. V was pared by 3 bases and J by 8 bases, with 3 bases of the junction left unmatched. Per the germline V gene, CDR1 is SQVTM and CDR2 is ANQGSEA. The CDR3 has 12 residues.